This is a list of T cell receptor beta chains from one sample in a study of T-cell memory formation after mild COVID-19. TCRdb called the 5' RACE reads again in MiXCR, with one record for every CDR3 protein. Of roughly 370,000 distinct CDR3 sequences in the sample, approximately 15% were seen once. Sequenced: PBMCs or a T cell subset sorted from them (not recorded which). These receptors were taken from a man between 18 and 35 years old who had mild COVID-19 (a few samples of this study predate the infection). Cell type and time point are not known. Each CDR3 is given with its conserved first and last residue. A D gene is named only where the DNA matches it firmly. The size entry is marked missing in some rows and otherwise reads once, few, many or a size class.

cdr3_aa: CASSLTRTGAETQYF
clone_size: NA
j_call: TRBJ2-5
v_call: TRBV7-8
d_call: TRBD1

cdr3_aa: CASSFVNTQYF
clone_size: NA
j_call: TRBJ2-3
v_call: TRBV7-2
d_call: NA

cdr3_aa: CASSFGQGGYEQFF
clone_size: few
j_call: TRBJ2-1
v_call: TRBV6-1
d_call: TRBD1

cdr3_aa: CASSQASGLVTEAFF
clone_size: NA
j_call: TRBJ1-1
v_call: TRBV4-2
d_call: NA

cdr3_aa: CSASGGRATNEQFF
clone_size: NA
j_call: TRBJ2-1
v_call: TRBV20-1
d_call: NA

cdr3_aa: CATSGRSTEAFF
clone_size: NA
j_call: TRBJ1-1
v_call: TRBV24-1
d_call: NA

cdr3_aa: CASGFRLDEQYF
clone_size: NA
j_call: TRBJ2-7
v_call: TRBV12-5
d_call: NA

cdr3_aa: CASSYFNSPPETQYF
clone_size: few
j_call: TRBJ2-5
v_call: TRBV6-5
d_call: NA

cdr3_aa: CAWSVGRGVNTEAFF
clone_size: few
j_call: TRBJ1-1
v_call: TRBV30
d_call: NA

cdr3_aa: CASSQDGRGYTF
clone_size: NA
j_call: TRBJ1-2
v_call: TRBV3-1
d_call: NA

cdr3_aa: CASSVQGEETQYF
clone_size: many
j_call: TRBJ2-5
v_call: TRBV5-1
d_call: NA

cdr3_aa: CASSGAPRGAKNIQYF
clone_size: NA
j_call: TRBJ2-4
v_call: TRBV6-7
d_call: NA

cdr3_aa: CASSYSKGFLGVSNQPQHF
clone_size: many
j_call: TRBJ1-5
v_call: TRBV6-2/TRBV6-3
d_call: NA

cdr3_aa: CASSRMEIPNTEAFF
clone_size: NA
j_call: TRBJ1-1
v_call: TRBV7-9
d_call: NA

cdr3_aa: CASSWAPTPNYGYTF
clone_size: many
j_call: TRBJ1-2
v_call: TRBV27
d_call: NA

cdr3_aa: CASSITGGGTDTQYF
clone_size: few
j_call: TRBJ2-3
v_call: TRBV7-3
d_call: TRBD1

cdr3_aa: CASSFASGGVRGTQYF
clone_size: NA
j_call: TRBJ2-5
v_call: TRBV7-2
d_call: TRBD2

cdr3_aa: CSAKAPLAGQIYEQYF
clone_size: NA
j_call: TRBJ2-7
v_call: TRBV20-1
d_call: NA

cdr3_aa: CASSKGSYGEAFF
clone_size: NA
j_call: TRBJ1-1
v_call: TRBV2
d_call: NA

cdr3_aa: CALGGNTGELFF
clone_size: few
j_call: TRBJ2-2
v_call: TRBV7-6
d_call: NA

cdr3_aa: CASSMTGPETQYF
clone_size: NA
j_call: TRBJ2-5
v_call: TRBV5-6
d_call: TRBD1

cdr3_aa: CASSIPPVSSYNEQFF
clone_size: few
j_call: TRBJ2-1
v_call: TRBV19
d_call: NA

cdr3_aa: CASSLEVGTKTF
clone_size: NA
j_call: TRBJ1-2
v_call: TRBV7-8
d_call: NA

cdr3_aa: CASSEAEASGELFF
clone_size: many
j_call: TRBJ2-2
v_call: TRBV2
d_call: NA